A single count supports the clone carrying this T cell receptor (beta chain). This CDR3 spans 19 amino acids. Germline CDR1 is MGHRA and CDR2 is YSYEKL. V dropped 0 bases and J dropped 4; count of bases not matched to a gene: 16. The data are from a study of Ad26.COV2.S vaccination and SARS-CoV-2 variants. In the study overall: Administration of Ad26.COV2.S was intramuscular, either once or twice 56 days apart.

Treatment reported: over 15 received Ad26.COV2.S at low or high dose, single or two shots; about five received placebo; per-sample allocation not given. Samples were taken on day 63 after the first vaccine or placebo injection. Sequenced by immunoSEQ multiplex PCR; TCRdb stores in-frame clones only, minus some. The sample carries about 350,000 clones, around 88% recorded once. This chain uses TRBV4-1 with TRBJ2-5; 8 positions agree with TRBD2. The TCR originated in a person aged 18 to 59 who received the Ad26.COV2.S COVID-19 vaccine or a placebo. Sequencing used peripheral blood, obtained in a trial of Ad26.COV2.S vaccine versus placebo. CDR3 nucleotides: TGCGCCAGCAGCCAAGACCGTCACACCTCTGAGCGGGGGCGAGAGACCCAGTACTTC. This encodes CASSQDRHTSERGRETQYF.